This TCR beta chain appears in the sequencing data of a study of blood T cell repertoires in COVID-19. Whole-study context: Samples of COVID-19 (acute and convalescent) were obtained from the United States, Italy and Spain. Nucleic acid was either cDNA or gDNA, and it came from T cells, B-cell-depleted T cells, or PBMCs.

Sequenced by immunoSEQ multiplex PCR; TCRdb stores in-frame clones only, minus some. The table lists 150,000 or so clones, roughly 77% of them singletons. Recruited during active infection, patients (from Seattle) were subsequently followed longitudinally. This CDR3 spans 17 amino acids. From germline, CDR1 is LGHDT and CDR2 YNNKEL (reference sequence). Germline trimming cut 3 bases from V and 3 bases from J; bases unmatched to any gene: 8. The sequenced sample was peripheral blood. The chain combines TRBV3-1 (or the pseudogene TRBV3-2) with TRBJ2-2; 9 bases fit TRBD1. This sequence originates from a woman between 65 and 79 years old with COVID-19, enrolled during active disease. Here the CDR3 reads CASSHISGTGYTGELFF. The CDR3 region has the DNA TGTGCCAGCAGCCATATATCCGGGACAGGGTACACCGGGGAGCTGTTTTTT.